These T cell receptor beta chains were read from a single sample in a study of cytomegalovirus exposure and HLA in healthy donors. The data were produced by immunoSEQ multiplex PCR, yet TCRdb's version contains in-frame clones alone and is incomplete. The sample consists of fewer than 110,000 clones, around two thirds of them appearing once. The sequencing sample was made of PBMCs. The receptors were gathered from a woman between 35 and 50 years old in good health and CMV-seropositive. The CDR3 runs from the conserved cysteine through the conserved F or W. The order of the fields is clone size, V gene, J gene, CDR3 length, D gene, CDR3 protein, CDR3 DNA. D genes are given only for firm matches. A clone size is listed for some rows: how often the clone was seen (once, few, many), or a class if it is expanded.

size: .; V: TRBV30; J: TRBJ1-4; length: 14; D: TRBD1; CDR3: CAWKDRGMGEKLFF; DNA: TGTGCCTGGAAAGACAGGGGAATGGGTGAAAAACTGTTTTTT
size: .; V: TRBV7-2; J: TRBJ1-3; length: 16; D: TRBD1; CDR3: CASSSQQGALGNTIYF; DNA: TGTGCCAGCAGCTCTCAACAGGGGGCGTTGGGAAACACCATATATTTT
size: .; V: TRBV19; J: TRBJ1-5; length: 15; D: TRBD1; CDR3: CASSATGKGNQPQHF; DNA: TGTGCCAGTAGCGCGACAGGGAAGGGCAATCAGCCCCAGCATTTT
size: few; V: TRBV30; J: TRBJ1-1; length: 16; D: .; CDR3: CAWSLTGSNMNTEAFF; DNA: TGTGCCTGGAGTCTAACAGGGTCAAACATGAACACTGAAGCTTTCTTT
size: .; V: TRBV5-1; J: TRBJ2-1; length: 15; D: TRBD2; CDR3: CASSPEAGGMNEQFF; DNA: TGCGCCAGCAGCCCTGAAGCGGGGGGGATGAATGAGCAGTTCTTC
size: .; V: TRBV18; J: TRBJ2-5; length: 14; D: .; CDR3: CASSSGALGETQYF; DNA: TGTGCCAGCTCATCTGGGGCCCTAGGAGAGACCCAGTACTTC
size: few; V: TRBV29-1; J: TRBJ1-1; length: 13; D: .; CDR3: CSVDSGQNTEAFF; DNA: TGCAGCGTAGATTCCGGACAGAACACTGAAGCTTTCTTT
size: once; V: TRBV2; J: TRBJ1-6; length: 15; D: TRBD1; CDR3: CASSSTGAYNSPLHF; DNA: TGTGCCAGCAGTTCTACAGGGGCCTATAATTCACCCCTCCACTTT
size: .; V: TRBV5-5; J: TRBJ1-1; length: 13; D: TRBD1; CDR3: CASSWDRDTEAFF; DNA: TGTGCCAGCAGCTGGGACAGGGACACTGAAGCTTTCTTT
size: .; V: TRBV5-1; J: TRBJ2-1; length: 15; D: .; CDR3: CASSPDREGGNEQFF; DNA: TGCGCCAGCAGCCCGGACAGGGAGGGGGGTAATGAGCAGTTCTTC
size: .; V: TRBV10-3; J: TRBJ1-2; length: 13; D: .; CDR3: CAISESIDPSLTF; DNA: TGTGCCATCAGTGAGTCGATTGATCCCTCACTCACCTTC
size: .; V: TRBV6-6; J: TRBJ1-5; length: 16; D: TRBD1; CDR3: CASILAGGVRNQPQHF; DNA: TGTGCCAGCATCCTCGCAGGGGGCGTACGTAATCAGCCCCAGCATTTT
size: once; V: TRBV6-1; J: TRBJ2-7; length: 15; D: TRBD2; CDR3: CASSFSGVLSYEQYF; DNA: TGTGCCAGCAGCTTCAGCGGGGTGCTCTCCTACGAGCAGTACTTC
size: .; V: TRBV5-1; J: TRBJ1-1; length: 14; D: .; CDR3: CASSLFGGGTEAFF; DNA: TGCGCCAGCAGCTTGTTCGGGGGTGGGACTGAAGCTTTCTTT
size: few; V: TRBV9; J: TRBJ2-6; length: 15; D: .; CDR3: CASSVASSGANVLTF; DNA: TGTGCCAGCAGCGTAGCCAGCTCTGGGGCCAACGTCCTGACTTTC
size: few; V: TRBV5-4; J: TRBJ2-3; length: 15; D: TRBD1; CDR3: CASSWGQGATDTQYF; DNA: TGTGCCAGCAGCTGGGGACAGGGGGCAACAGATACGCAGTATTTT
size: few; V: TRBV19; J: TRBJ1-2; length: 12; D: TRBD1; CDR3: CASGQGASGYTF; DNA: TGTGCCAGCGGACAGGGGGCAAGTGGCTACACCTTC
size: once; V: TRBV6-6; J: TRBJ2-5; length: 14; D: TRBD1; CDR3: CASSPGQGIETQYF; DNA: TGTGCCAGCAGCCCGGGACAGGGGATTGAGACCCAGTACTTC
size: .; V: TRBV7-3; J: TRBJ1-1; length: 14; D: .; CDR3: CASSLTIRDTEAFF; DNA: TGTGCCAGCAGCTTAACGATACGGGACACTGAAGCTTTCTTT
size: .; V: TRBV7-7; J: TRBJ2-3; length: 14; D: TRBD2; CDR3: CASSLFSGTDTQYF; DNA: TGTGCTAGCAGCTTATTTAGCGGGACAGATACGCAGTATTTT
size: once; V: TRBV25-1; J: TRBJ1-4; length: 13; D: .; CDR3: CASSVSGNEKLFF; DNA: TGTGCCAGCAGTGTGAGTGGTAATGAAAAACTGTTTTTT
size: few; V: TRBV5-5; J: TRBJ1-2; length: 15; D: TRBD1; CDR3: CASSTWTGTNYGYTF; DNA: TGTGCCAGCAGCACCTGGACAGGTACTAACTATGGCTACACCTTC
size: .; V: TRBV29-1; J: TRBJ2-2; length: 12; D: TRBD1; CDR3: CSGTGNTGELFF; DNA: TGCAGCGGGACAGGGAACACCGGGGAGCTGTTTTTT
size: .; V: TRBV25-1; J: TRBJ2-6; length: 16; D: TRBD1; CDR3: CASSRQGARGANVLTF; DNA: TGTGCCAGCAGTCGACAGGGGGCGAGAGGGGCCAACGTCCTGACTTTC
size: .; V: TRBV6-6; J: TRBJ1-4; length: 12; D: .; CDR3: CATRQSNEKLFF; DNA: TGTGCCACAAGACAGTCTAATGAAAAACTGTTTTTT
size: few; V: TRBV6-5; J: TRBJ2-7; length: 15; D: .; CDR3: CASSYIRGGNYEQYF; DNA: TGTGCCAGCAGTTACATTCGAGGCGGAAACTACGAGCAGTACTTC
size: .; V: TRBV9; J: TRBJ1-2; length: 12; D: .; CDR3: CASSAGSYGYTF; DNA: TGTGCCAGCAGCGCCGGGAGCTATGGCTACACCTTC
size: .; V: TRBV2; J: TRBJ1-5; length: 15; D: .; CDR3: CASSMGREDKQPQHF; DNA: TGTGCCAGCAGCATGGGACGGGAGGACAAACAGCCCCAGCATTTT
size: .; V: TRBV11-2; J: TRBJ2-1; length: 14; D: TRBD1; CDR3: CASSTGQATPEQFF; DNA: TGTGCCAGCAGCACAGGACAGGCCACCCCGGAGCAGTTCTTC
size: .; V: TRBV15; J: TRBJ2-7; length: 15; D: TRBD1; CDR3: CATSRVGQGNAEQYF; DNA: TGTGCCACCAGCAGAGTCGGACAGGGGAACGCCGAGCAGTACTTC
size: .; V: TRBV6-1; J: TRBJ2-3; length: 13; D: TRBD1; CDR3: CASSPTGGDPQYF; DNA: TGTGCCAGCAGCCCGACAGGGGGCGACCCGCAGTATTTT
size: .; V: TRBV4-3; J: TRBJ2-7; length: 14; D: .; CDR3: CASSLRVPPYEQYF; DNA: TGCGCCAGCAGCCTCAGGGTTCCCCCCTACGAGCAGTACTTC
size: .; V: TRBV5-4; J: TRBJ1-1; length: 15; D: .; CDR3: CASSTDRSMNTEAFF; DNA: TGTGCCAGCAGCACTGACAGGAGCATGAACACTGAAGCTTTCTTT
size: .; V: TRBV30; J: TRBJ1-1; length: 13; D: .; CDR3: CAWDRQGNTEAFF; DNA: TGTGCCTGGGACAGACAAGGGAACACTGAAGCTTTCTTT
size: .; V: TRBV6-1; J: TRBJ1-3; length: 14; D: .; CDR3: CASTPGSSGNTIYF; DNA: TGTGCCAGCACCCCGGGAAGCTCTGGAAACACCATATATTTT
size: .; V: TRBV2; J: TRBJ2-2; length: 15; D: TRBD1; CDR3: CASREGQGNTGELFF; DNA: TGTGCCAGCAGGGAGGGACAGGGGAACACCGGGGAGCTGTTTTTT
size: .; V: TRBV5-6; J: TRBJ2-7; length: 16; D: TRBD2; CDR3: CASSLRTSGGLYEQYF; DNA: TGTGCCAGCAGCTTACGGACTAGCGGGGGACTTTACGAGCAGTACTTC
size: .; V: TRBV7-3; J: TRBJ1-1; length: 15; D: .; CDR3: CASSLNSGLNTEAFF; DNA: TGTGCCAGCAGCTTAAACAGCGGGTTGAACACTGAAGCTTTCTTT
size: .; V: TRBV19; J: TRBJ1-2; length: 11; D: TRBD1; CDR3: CASRDRDGYTF; DNA: TGTGCCAGTAGAGACAGGGATGGCTACACCTTC
size: .; V: TRBV18; J: TRBJ1-2; length: 14; D: TRBD1; CDR3: CASSPGQDHYGYTF; DNA: TGTGCCAGCTCACCGGGACAGGACCACTATGGCTACACCTTC
size: few; V: TRBV5-1; J: TRBJ2-7; length: 15; D: TRBD1; CDR3: CASSRDRPSLDEQYF; DNA: TGCGCCAGCAGCCGGGACAGACCTTCCCTGGACGAGCAGTACTTC